The sequence of this T cell receptor (beta chain) was determined in a study of T cell clusters in autoimmune cytopenias. Study-wide points: TRB repertoire shifts in secondary cytopenia and chronic lymphocytic leukemia mostly reflected lymphoma, not autoimmunity.

Details on this clonotype: The target antigen is unknown.

One tube held mixed TRB-A and TRB-B primer pools for touch-down PCR. No DNA is given; TCRdb re-called the multiplex PCR reads and lists each CDR3 protein once. Its table records about 3,000 distinct CDR3 sequences. The CDR3 extends over 13 amino acids. Each sample's input was roughly 250 ng genomic DNA, 35,000 to 40,000 genome equivalents. Material for sequencing was peripheral blood. The rearrangement links TRBV12-3 or TRBV12-4 to TRBJ1-5; the TRBD1 assignment by TCRdb is unverifiable without DNA. The clonotype was recovered from a human donor with an autoimmune cytopenia or autoimmune hepatitis (not recorded which). The CDR3 region is CASTLNRVQPQHF.